The 6 T cell receptor beta chains listed next were all sequenced from one sample in a study of memory CD4+ T cells and cytomegalovirus serostatus. TCRdb's copy holds only in-frame clones and misses some; the assay was immunoSEQ multiplex PCR. The sample has tens of thousands of clones; roughly 80% are singletons. The sort gate was single viable CD3+CD4+CD8-CD45RO+ cells for memory CD4+ T cells. Sequencing was carried out using memory CD4+ T cells from blood. Source of these receptors: an adult in good health and CMV-seropositive.

This clone was picked up a small number of times. The rearrangement links TRBV2 to TRBJ1-1; tentatively, D is TRBD1 (6 bases). V was clipped by 4 bases and J by 4 bases, with 13 bases between them. The CDR3 loop spans 14 amino acids. Germline CDR1 SNHLY, CDR2 FYNNEI. The CDR3 DNA reads as TGTGCCAGCAGTGGGGGGGGGCTCGGCACTGAAGCTTTCTTT. This translates into CASSGGGLGTEAFF.

J is TRBJ1-2 and V is TRBV5-1; unclear D gene. Trimming removed 4 bases at V and 4 bases at J, with 11 bases between. The CDR3 has 13 amino acids. Germline lookup yields CDR1 SGHRS and CDR2 YFSETQ. The CDR3 is CASSTEGGYGYTF. DNA of the CDR3: TGCGCCAGCAGCACCGAGGGTGGCTATGGCTACACCTTC.

J is TRBJ1-5 and V is TRBV5-6, with 8 bases lining up with TRBD1. Germline CDR1 SGHDT, CDR2 YYEEEE. The CDR3 runs to 15 residues. The junction had 8 bases not matched to a gene; V was cut back by 5 bases and J by 4 bases. Here the CDR3 reads CASSRLDRGNQPQHF. For the CDR3, the DNA is TGTGCCAGCAGTAGGCTCGACAGGGGTAATCAGCCCCAGCATTTT.

This clone was seen only a few times. The V and J genes are TRBV5-8 and TRBJ1-6; 8 bases align to TRBD1. The CDR3 has 16 amino acids. The junction had 11 bases not matched to a gene; V was cut back by 4 bases and J by 8 bases. Looked up from germline, CDR1 is SGHTS and CDR2 is YDEGEE. The CDR3 protein is CASSLRDRTSHSPLHF. The CDR3 DNA follows: TGTGCCAGCAGCCTCCGGGACAGGACTAGCCATTCACCCCTCCACTTT.

This chain connects TRBV4-2 to TRBJ1-2; D not certain. The germline V gene has CDR1 LGHNA and CDR2 YNFKEQ. The CDR3 covers 16 residues. V was trimmed by 1 base and J by 2 bases, leaving 14 bases between them. The CDR3 sequence: CASSQGLISPNYGYTF. CDR3 sequence (DNA): TGTGCCAGCAGCCAAGGACTCATTTCACCCAACTATGGCTACACCTTC.

This rearrangement joins TRBV7-9 to TRBJ2-3; either TRBD1 or TRBD2 may supply D (5 bases each). Deletions cut 5 bases from V and 3 bases from J, with 18 bases between. This CDR3 is 16 amino acids long. Germline loops: CDR1 SEHNR, CDR2 FQNEAQ (reference sequence). The CDR3 DNA reads TGTGCCAGCAGCCCATCCGGACAACGCGGGACAGATACGCAGTATTTT. Protein sequence: CASSPSGQRGTDTQYF.